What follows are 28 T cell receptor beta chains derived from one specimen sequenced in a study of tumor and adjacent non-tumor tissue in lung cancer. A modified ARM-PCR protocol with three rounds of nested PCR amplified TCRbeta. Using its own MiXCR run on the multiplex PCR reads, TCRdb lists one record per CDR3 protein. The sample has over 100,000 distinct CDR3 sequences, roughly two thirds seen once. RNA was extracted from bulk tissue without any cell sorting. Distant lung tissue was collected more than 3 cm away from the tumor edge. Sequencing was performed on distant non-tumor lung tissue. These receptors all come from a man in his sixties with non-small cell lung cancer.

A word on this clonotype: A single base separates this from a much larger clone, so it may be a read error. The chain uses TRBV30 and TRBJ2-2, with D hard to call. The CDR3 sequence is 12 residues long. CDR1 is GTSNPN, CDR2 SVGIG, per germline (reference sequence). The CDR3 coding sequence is TGTACCTGGAGTGTAAGGACCGGGGAGCTGTTTTTT. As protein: CTWSVRTGELFF. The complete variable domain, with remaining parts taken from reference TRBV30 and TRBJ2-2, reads SQTIHQWPATLVQPVGSPLSLECTVEGTSNPNLYWYRQAAGRGLQLLFYSVGIGQISSEVPQNLSASRPQDRQFILSSKKLLLSDSGFYLCTWSVRTGELFFGEGSRLTVL.

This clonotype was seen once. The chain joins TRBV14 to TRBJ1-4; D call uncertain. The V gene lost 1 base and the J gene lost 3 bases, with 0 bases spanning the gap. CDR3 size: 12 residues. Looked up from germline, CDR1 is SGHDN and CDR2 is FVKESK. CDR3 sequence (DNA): TGTGCCAGCAGCCAAGCTAATGAAAAACTGTTTTTT. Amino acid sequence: CASSQANEKLFF.

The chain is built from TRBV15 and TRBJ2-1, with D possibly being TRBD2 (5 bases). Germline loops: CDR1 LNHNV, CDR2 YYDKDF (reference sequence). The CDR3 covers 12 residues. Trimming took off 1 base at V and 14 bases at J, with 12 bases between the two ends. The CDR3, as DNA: TGTGCCACCAGCAGAGTCGGTGGGAGCGAGTTCTTC. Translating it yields CATSRVGGSEFF.

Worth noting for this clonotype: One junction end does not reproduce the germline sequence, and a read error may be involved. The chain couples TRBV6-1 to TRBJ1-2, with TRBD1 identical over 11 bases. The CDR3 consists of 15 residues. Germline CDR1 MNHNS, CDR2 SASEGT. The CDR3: CARSLDRGRAYDYTF. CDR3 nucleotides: TGTGCCCGCAGTTTGGACAGGGGGCGCGCCTATGACTACACCTTC.

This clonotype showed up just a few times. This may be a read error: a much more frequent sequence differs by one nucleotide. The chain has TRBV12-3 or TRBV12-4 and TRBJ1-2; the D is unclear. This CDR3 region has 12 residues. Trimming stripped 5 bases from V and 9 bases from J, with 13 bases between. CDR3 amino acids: CASSTQLGCYTF. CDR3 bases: TGTGCCAGCAGTACACAACTGGGTTGCTACACCTTC.

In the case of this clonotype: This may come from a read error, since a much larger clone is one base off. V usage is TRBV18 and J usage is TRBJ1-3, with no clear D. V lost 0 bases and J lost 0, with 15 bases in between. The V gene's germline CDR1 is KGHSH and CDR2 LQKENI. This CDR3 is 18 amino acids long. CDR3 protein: CASSPPILQSSSGNTIYF. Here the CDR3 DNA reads TGTGCCAGCTCACCACCGATTCTTCAGTCCTCCTCTGGAAACACCATATATTTT.

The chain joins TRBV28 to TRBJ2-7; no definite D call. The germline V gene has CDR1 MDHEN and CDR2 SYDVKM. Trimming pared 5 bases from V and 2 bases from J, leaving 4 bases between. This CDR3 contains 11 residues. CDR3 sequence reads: CASSTAYEQYF. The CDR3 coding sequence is TGTGCCAGCAGTACAGCCTACGAGCAGTACTTC.

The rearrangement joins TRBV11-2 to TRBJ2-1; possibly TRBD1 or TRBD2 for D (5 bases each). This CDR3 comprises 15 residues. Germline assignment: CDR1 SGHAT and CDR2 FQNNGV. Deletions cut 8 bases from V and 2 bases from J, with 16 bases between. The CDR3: CASLGAVSTYNEQFF. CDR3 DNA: TGTGCCAGCCTCGGGGCAGTAAGCACCTACAATGAGCAGTTCTTC.

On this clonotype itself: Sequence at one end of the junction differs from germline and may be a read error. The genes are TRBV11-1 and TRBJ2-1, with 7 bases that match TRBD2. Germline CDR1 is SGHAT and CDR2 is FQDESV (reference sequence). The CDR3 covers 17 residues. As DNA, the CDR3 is TGTGCCAGTAGCTCGGGACCAGCGGGGCCTTCCTACAATGGGCAGTTCTTC. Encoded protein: CASSSGPAGPSYNGQFF.

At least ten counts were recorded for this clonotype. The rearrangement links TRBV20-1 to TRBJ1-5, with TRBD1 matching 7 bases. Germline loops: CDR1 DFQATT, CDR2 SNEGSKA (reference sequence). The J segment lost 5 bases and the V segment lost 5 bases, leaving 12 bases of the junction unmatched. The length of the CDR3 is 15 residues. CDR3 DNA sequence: TGCAGTGCTGGTACCGACAGGGAGAGGGATCAGCCCCAGCATTTT. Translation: CSAGTDRERDQPQHF.

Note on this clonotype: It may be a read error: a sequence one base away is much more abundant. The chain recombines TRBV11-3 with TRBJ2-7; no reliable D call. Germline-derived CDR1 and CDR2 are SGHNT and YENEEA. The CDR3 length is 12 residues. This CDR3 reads CASSLGRNDQYF. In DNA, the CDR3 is TGTGCCAGCAGCTTAGGTCGAAACGATCAGTACTTC.

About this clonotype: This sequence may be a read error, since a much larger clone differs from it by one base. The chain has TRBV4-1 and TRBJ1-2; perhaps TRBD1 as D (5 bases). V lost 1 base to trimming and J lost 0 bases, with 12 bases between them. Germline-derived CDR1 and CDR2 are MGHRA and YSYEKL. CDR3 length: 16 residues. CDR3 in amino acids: CASSQGVDISNYGYTF. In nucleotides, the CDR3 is TGCGCCAGCAGCCAAGGGGTGGACATCTCTAACTATGGCTACACCTTC.

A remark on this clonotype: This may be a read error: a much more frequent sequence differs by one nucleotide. The CDR3 here is CASSPLEASLTKNIQYF. DNA for the CDR3: TGTGCCAGCAGCCCCCTGGAGGCTTCCTTAACCAAAAACATTCAGTACTTC. V usage is TRBV4-2 and J usage is TRBJ2-4, with D possibly TRBD2 on 5 matching bases. In germline, CDR1 is LGHNA, CDR2 YNFKEQ. CDR3 length equals 17 residues. V was cut by 4 bases and J by 2 bases, with 18 bases left in between.

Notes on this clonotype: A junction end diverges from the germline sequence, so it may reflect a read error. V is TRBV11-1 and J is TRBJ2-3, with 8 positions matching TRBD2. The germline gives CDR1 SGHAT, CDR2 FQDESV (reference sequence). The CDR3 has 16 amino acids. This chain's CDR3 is CTSGLDTAGGTDTQYF. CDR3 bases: TGTACCAGCGGCTTAGATACGGCGGGAGGAACAGATACGCAGTATTTT. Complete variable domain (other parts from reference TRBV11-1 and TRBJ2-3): EAEVAQSPRYKITEKSQAVAFWCDPISGHATLYWYRQILGQGPELLVQFQDESVVDDSQLPKDRFSAERLKGVDSTLKIQPAELGDSAMYLCTSGLDTAGGTDTQYFGPGTRLTVL.

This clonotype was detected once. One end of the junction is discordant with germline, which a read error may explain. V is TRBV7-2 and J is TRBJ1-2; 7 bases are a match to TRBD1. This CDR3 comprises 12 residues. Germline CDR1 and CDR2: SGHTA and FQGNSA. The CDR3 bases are TGTGCCAACAGCTTATTCCCCACAGGGGAGACCTTC. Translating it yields CANSLFPTGETF.

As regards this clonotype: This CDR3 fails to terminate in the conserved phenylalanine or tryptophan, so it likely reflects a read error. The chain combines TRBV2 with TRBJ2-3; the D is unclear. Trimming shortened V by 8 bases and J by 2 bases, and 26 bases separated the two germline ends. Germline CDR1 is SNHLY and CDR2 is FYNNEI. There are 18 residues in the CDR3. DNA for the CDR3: TGTGCCAGCTGCCGACAAGGTGGGGTGGCTAGTTACACAGATACGCAGTATTTG. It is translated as CASCRQGGVASYTDTQYL.

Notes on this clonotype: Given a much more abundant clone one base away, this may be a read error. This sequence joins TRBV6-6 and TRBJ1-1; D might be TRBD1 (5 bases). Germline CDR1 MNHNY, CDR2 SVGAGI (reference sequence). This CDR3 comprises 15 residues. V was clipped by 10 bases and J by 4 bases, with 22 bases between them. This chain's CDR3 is CATVIPETGATEAFF. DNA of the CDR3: TGTGCCACAGTAATACCCGAGACTGGGGCCACTGAAGCTTTCTTT.

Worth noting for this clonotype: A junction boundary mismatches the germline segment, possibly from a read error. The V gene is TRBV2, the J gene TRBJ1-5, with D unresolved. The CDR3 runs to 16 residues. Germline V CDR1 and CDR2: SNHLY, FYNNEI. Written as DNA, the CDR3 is TGTGCCAGCAGTGAGGAATCCGCCCATAGCAATCAGGCCCAGCATTTT. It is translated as CASSEESAHSNQAQHF.

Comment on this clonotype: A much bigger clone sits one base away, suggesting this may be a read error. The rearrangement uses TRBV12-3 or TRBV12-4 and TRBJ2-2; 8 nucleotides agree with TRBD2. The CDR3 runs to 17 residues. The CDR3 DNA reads TGTGCCAGCAGTATAGCGCGACTAGCGTGGAATCCCGGGGAGCTGTTTTTT. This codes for CASSIARLAWNPGELFF.

The CDR3 is CASRPSGQTNTGELFF. The CDR3, as DNA: TGTGCCAGCCGTCCTTCGGGACAGACGAACACCGGGGAGCTGTTTTTT. The chain recombines TRBV12-3 or TRBV12-4 with TRBJ2-2, with TRBD1 matching 7 bases. The V and J ends lost 8 bases and 0 bases, in that order; junction bases with no gene match: 9. The CDR3 is 16 amino acids.

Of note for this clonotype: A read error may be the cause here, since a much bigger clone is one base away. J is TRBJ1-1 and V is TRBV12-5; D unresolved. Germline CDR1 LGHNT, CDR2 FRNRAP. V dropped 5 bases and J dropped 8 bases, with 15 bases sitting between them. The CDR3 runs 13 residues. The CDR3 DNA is TGTGCTAGTGGTAATAGAGTGGGAGGAGAAGCTTTCTTT. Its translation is CASGNRVGGEAFF.

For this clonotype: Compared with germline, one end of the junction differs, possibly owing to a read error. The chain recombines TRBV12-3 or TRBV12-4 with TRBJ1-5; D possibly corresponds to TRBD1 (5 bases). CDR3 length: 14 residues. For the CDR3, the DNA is TGTGCCAGCAGTTTGACAGAGCCTAATCAGCCCCGGCATTTC. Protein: CASSLTEPNQPRHF.

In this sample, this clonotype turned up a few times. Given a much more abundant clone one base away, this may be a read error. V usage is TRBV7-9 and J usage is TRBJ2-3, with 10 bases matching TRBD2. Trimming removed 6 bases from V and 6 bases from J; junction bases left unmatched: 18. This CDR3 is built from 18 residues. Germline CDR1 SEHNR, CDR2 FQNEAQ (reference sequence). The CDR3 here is CASSSAAGLARGLDTQYF. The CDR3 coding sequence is TGTGCCAGCAGTTCCGCAGCGGGACTAGCGAGGGGGCTGGATACGCAGTATTTT.

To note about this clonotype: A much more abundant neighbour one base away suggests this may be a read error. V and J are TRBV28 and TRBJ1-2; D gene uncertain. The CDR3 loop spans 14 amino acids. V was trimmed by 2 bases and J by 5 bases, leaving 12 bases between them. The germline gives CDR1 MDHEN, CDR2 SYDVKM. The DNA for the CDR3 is TGTGCCAGCAGTTTACCTGTGACCGATTATGGCTACACCTTC. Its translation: CASSLPVTDYGYTF.

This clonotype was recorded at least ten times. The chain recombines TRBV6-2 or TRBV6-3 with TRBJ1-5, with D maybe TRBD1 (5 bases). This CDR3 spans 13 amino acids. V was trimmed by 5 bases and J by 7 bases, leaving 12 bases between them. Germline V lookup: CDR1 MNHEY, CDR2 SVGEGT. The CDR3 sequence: CASSNGGKQPQHF. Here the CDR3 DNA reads TGTGCCAGCAGTAATGGGGGAAAGCAGCCCCAGCATTTT.

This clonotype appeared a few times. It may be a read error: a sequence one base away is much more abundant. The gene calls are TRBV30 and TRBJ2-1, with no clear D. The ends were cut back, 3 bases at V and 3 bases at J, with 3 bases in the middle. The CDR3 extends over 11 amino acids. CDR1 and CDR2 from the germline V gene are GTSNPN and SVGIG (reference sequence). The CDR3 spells CAWRDYNEQFF. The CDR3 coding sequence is TGTGCCTGGAGGGACTACAATGAGCAGTTCTTC.

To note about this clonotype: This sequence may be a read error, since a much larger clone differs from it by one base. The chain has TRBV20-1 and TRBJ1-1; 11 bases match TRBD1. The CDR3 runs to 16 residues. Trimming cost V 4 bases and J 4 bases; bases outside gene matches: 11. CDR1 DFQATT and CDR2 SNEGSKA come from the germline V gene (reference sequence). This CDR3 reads CSATRGQGARGTEAFF. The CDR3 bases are TGCAGTGCTACTCGTGGACAGGGGGCGCGGGGCACTGAAGCTTTCTTT.

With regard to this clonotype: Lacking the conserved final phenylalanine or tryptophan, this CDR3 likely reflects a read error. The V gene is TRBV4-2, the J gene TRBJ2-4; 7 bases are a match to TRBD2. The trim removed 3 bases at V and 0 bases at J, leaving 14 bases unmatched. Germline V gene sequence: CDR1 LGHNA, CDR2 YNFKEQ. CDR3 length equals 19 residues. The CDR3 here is CASSQVQASGSLAKNIQYL. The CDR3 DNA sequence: TGTGCCAGCAGCCAGGTGCAGGCTAGCGGATCGTTAGCCAAAAACATTCAGTACCTC.